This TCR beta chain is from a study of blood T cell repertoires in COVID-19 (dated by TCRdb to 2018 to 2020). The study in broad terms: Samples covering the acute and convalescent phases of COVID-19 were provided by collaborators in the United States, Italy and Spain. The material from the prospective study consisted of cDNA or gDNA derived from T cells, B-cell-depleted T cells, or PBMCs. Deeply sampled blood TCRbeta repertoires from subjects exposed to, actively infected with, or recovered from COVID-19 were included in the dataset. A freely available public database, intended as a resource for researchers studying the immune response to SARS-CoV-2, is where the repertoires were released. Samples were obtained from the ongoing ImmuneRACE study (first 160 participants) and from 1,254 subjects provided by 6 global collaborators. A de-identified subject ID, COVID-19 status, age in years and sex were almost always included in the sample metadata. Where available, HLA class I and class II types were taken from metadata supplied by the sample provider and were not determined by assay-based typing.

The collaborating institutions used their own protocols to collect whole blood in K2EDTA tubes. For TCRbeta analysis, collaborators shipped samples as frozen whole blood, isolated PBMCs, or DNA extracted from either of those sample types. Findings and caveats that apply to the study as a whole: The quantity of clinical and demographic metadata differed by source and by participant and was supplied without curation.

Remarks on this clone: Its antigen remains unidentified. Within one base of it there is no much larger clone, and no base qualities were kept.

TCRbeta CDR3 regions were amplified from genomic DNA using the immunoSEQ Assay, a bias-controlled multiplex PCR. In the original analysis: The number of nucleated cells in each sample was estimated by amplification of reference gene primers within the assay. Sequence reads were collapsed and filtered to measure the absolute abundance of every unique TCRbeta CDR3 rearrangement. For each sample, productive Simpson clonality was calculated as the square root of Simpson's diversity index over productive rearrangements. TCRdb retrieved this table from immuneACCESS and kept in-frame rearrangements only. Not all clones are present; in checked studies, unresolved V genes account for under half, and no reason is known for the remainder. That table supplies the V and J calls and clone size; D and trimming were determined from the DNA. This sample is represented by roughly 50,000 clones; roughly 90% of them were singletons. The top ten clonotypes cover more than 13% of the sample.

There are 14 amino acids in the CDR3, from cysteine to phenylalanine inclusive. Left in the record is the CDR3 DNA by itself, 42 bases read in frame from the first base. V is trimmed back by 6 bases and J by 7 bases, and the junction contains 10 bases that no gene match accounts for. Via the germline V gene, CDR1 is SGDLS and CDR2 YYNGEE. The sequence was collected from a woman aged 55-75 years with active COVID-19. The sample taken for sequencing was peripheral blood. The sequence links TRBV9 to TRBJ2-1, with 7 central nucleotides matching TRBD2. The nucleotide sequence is TGTGCCAGCACCCATTTGGGACTACCAAATGAGCAGTTCTTC. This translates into CASTHLGLPNEQFF.